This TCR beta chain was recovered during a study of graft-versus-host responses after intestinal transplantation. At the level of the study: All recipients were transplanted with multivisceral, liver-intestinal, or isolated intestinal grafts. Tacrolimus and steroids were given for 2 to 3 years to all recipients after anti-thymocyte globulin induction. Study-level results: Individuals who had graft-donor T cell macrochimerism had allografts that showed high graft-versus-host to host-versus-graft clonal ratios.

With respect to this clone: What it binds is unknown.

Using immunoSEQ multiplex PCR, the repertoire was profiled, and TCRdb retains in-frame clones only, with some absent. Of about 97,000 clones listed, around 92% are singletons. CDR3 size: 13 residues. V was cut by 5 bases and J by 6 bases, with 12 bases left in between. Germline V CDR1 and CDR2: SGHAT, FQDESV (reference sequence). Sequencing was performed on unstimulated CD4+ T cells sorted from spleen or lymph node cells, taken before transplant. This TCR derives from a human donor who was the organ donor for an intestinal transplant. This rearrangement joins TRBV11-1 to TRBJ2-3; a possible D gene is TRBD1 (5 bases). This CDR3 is CASSPWGSDTQYF. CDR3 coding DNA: TGTGCCAGCAGCCCTTGGGGCTCGGATACGCAGTATTTT. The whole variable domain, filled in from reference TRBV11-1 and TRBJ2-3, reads EAEVAQSPRYKITEKSQAVAFWCDPISGHATLYWYRQILGQGPELLVQFQDESVVDDSQLPKDRFSAERLKGVDSTLKIQPAELGDSAMYLCASSPWGSDTQYFGPGTRLTVL.